The 25 T cell receptor beta chains below were found in one sample sequenced in a study of blood T cells in healthy people across ages. It was with a sample-barcoded 5' primer and a J-beta primer mix that a second PCR of about 7 to 12 cycles was run. A single record per CDR3 protein comes from TCRdb applying MiXCR to the 5' RACE reads. This table holds about 760,000 distinct CDR3 sequences, roughly 56% found once. Sequencing input: blood. The origin of the receptors is a middle-aged man in good health.

A few counts support this clonotype. This sequence joins TRBV29-1 and TRBJ1-2; 8 bases match TRBD1. This CDR3 is 11 amino acids long. V gave up 6 bases and J gave up 7 bases; unmatched junction bases: 4. Per the germline V gene, CDR1 is SQVTM and CDR2 is ANQGSEA. The CDR3 reads CSVQGVFGYTF. Written as DNA, the CDR3 is TGCAGCGTACAGGGGGTATTTGGCTACACCTTC.

The chain uses TRBV6-6 and TRBJ2-5; the match to TRBD2 covers 8 bases. Gene TRBJ2-1 matches the end of the DNA better, so the J call may be wrong. The CDR3 has 16 amino acids. Per germline, CDR1 MNHNY and CDR2 SVGAGI (reference sequence). The CDR3 here is CASSARGSGAQETQFF. CDR3 nucleotide sequence: TGTGCCAGCAGTGCCCGCGGTAGCGGGGCGCAAGAGACCCAGTTCTTC.

This sequence joins TRBV7-2 and TRBJ2-3; 8 nucleotides line up with TRBD1. The CDR3 runs to 16 residues. The germline CDR1 and CDR2 sequences are SGHTA and FQGNSA. Trimming cost V 5 bases and J 6 bases; bases outside gene matches: 13. The CDR3 nucleotides are TGTGCCAGCAGCCTGCAGACAGGGGAGGTCCTCGATACGCAGTATTTT. This encodes CASSLQTGEVLDTQYF.

The chain employs TRBV29-1 and TRBJ1-1; 7 bases are shared with TRBD1. There are 12 residues in the CDR3. Trimming removed 3 bases from V and 4 bases from J; junction bases left unmatched: 2. The germline CDR1 and CDR2 sequences are SQVTM and ANQGSEA. The CDR3 here is CSVEPGGTEAFF. CDR3 in DNA: TGCAGCGTTGAGCCAGGGGGCACTGAAGCTTTCTTT.

The chain combines TRBV10-3 with TRBJ2-6; no definite D call. This CDR3 comprises 14 residues. The germline V gene has CDR1 ENHRY and CDR2 SYGVKD. V gave up 6 bases and J gave up 0 bases, with 6 bases separating them. The CDR3 spells CAISEYSGANVLTF. The CDR3 DNA follows: TGTGCCATCAGCGAATACTCTGGGGCCAACGTCCTGACTTTC.

The table lists this clonotype with a few counts. The DNA for the CDR3 is TGCAGCGTTGACGGACAGGGGGGCTACGAGCAGTACTTC. As protein: CSVDGQGGYEQYF. This sequence joins TRBV29-1 and TRBJ2-7; TRBD1 agrees at 10 bases. V lost 3 bases to trimming and J lost 3 bases; unmatched junction nucleotides: 2. Germline V gives CDR1 SQVTM, CDR2 ANQGSEA. The CDR3 runs 13 residues.

V usage is TRBV5-1 and J usage is TRBJ2-1; 10 bases are a match to TRBD1. The CDR3 runs 16 residues. Trimming took 5 bases from V and 9 from J; bases not matched to a gene: 14. The V gene's germline CDR1 is SGHRS and CDR2 YFSETQ. The CDR3 DNA sequence: TGCGCCAGCAGTCGTGAACCCGGGACAGGGGCCGGTGAGCAGTTCTTC. It specifies CASSREPGTGAGEQFF.

This clonotype was observed a handful of times. This chain uses TRBV27 with TRBJ2-3; D is uncertain. V shed 11 bases and J shed 5 bases, with 11 bases lying between them. The germline V gene has CDR1 MNHEY and CDR2 SMNVEV (reference sequence). The CDR3 totals 11 residues. In DNA form, the CDR3 reads TGTGCCGCCGAGTGGGGAGATACGCAGTATTTT. This translates into CAAEWGDTQYF.

This clonotype was observed a handful of times. This chain connects TRBV20-1 to TRBJ2-3, with TRBD2 matching 8 bases. The CDR3 has 18 amino acids. V dropped 4 bases and J dropped 4; count of bases not matched to a gene: 19. CDR1 is DFQATT and CDR2 is SNEGSKA in the germline V gene (reference sequence). CDR3 sequence (DNA): TGCAGTGCTACCCGTTCTCTATGGCGGGAGGTCAACGCAGATACGCAGTATTTT. Protein product: CSATRSLWREVNADTQYF.

This clonotype was seen more than once but under ten times. The V gene is TRBV6-2 or TRBV6-3, the J gene TRBJ1-2; D is unclear. The CDR3 spans 15 residues. Germline CDR1 and CDR2: MNHEY and SVGEGT. V lost 0 bases, J lost 0 bases, and 8 bases lay in between. CDR3 protein: CASSYSGRTNYGYTF. Written as DNA, the CDR3 is TGTGCCAGCAGTTACTCGGGGAGGACTAACTATGGCTACACCTTC.

The chain is built from TRBV6-5 and TRBJ2-3; no definite D call. V lost 9 bases to trimming and J lost 2 bases, with 21 bases between them. CDR1 MNHEY and CDR2 SVGAGI come from the germline V gene. The CDR3 runs to 16 residues. CDR3 residues: CASRQRSTLFTDTQYF. In nucleotides, the CDR3 is TGTGCCAGTCGGCAGAGATCTACTCTATTCACAGATACGCAGTATTTT.

There are a few counts of this clonotype. V and J are TRBV6-5 and TRBJ2-3; D is possibly TRBD1 or TRBD2 (5 bases each). V lost 5 bases to trimming and J lost 0 bases, with 9 bases between them. CDR1 and CDR2 (germline): MNHEY, SVGAGI. The CDR3 length is 14 residues. Written as DNA, the CDR3 is TGTGCCAGCAGTATGGGGGTAAGCACAGATACGCAGTATTTT. Amino acids: CASSMGVSTDTQYF.

This clonotype was detected a few times. The chain combines TRBV12-3 or TRBV12-4 with TRBJ2-5, with 7 positions matching TRBD1. The CDR3 consists of 14 residues. V lost 1 base and J lost 6; bases outside the gene matches: 5. The CDR3 DNA sequence: TGTGCCAGCAGTTTAGGGGTACAGGGGAAGACCCAGTACTTC. Its translation is CASSLGVQGKTQYF.

This clonotype was detected a few times. The chain has TRBV4-2 and TRBJ1-4; TRBD1 aligns across 8 bases. Germline assignment: CDR1 LGHNA and CDR2 YNFKEQ. J gave up 5 bases and V 0 bases, and 8 bases lay outside the gene matches. The CDR3 is made up of 17 amino acids. CDR3 region: CASSQERAGGGNEKLFF. In DNA, the CDR3 is TGTGCCAGCAGCCAAGAACGGGCAGGGGGCGGGAATGAAAAACTGTTTTTT.

The chain carries TRBV28 and TRBJ1-2; D gene unclear. CDR1 and CDR2 (germline): MDHEN, SYDVKM. V lost 2 bases and J 3 bases, leaving 13 bases between the germline ends. The CDR3 runs to 15 residues. In DNA, the CDR3 is TGTGCCAGCAGTTTACCCTTGGGGTTGGACTATGGCTACACCTTC. As protein: CASSLPLGLDYGYTF.

The V and J genes are TRBV20-1 and TRBJ2-5, with D unresolved. Deletions cut 3 bases from V and 5 bases from J, with 19 bases between. The CDR3 contains 15 residues. In germline, CDR1 is DFQATT, CDR2 SNEGSKA (reference sequence). In nucleotides, the CDR3 is TGCAGTGCTAGGGAAACCACTTCCGTCAGGGAGACCCAGTACTTC. It translates to CSARETTSVRETQYF.

This clonotype was seen a few times. The chain joins TRBV7-2 to TRBJ2-7; D is unresolved. CDR3 size: 14 residues. CDR1 and CDR2 (germline): SGHTA, FQGNSA. With 0 bases removed from V and 1 base from J, the gap between germline ends came to 7 bases. The CDR3 DNA reads TGTGCCAGCAGCTTAGCGGCTAATTCCTACGAGCAGTACTTC. Encoded protein: CASSLAANSYEQYF.

The chain has TRBV27 and TRBJ2-1; D not resolved. This CDR3 is 13 amino acids long. V was cut by 5 bases and J by 6 bases, with 11 bases left in between. CDR1 is MNHEY and CDR2 is SMNVEV in the germline V gene (reference sequence). CDR3 region: CASSPRSVNEQFF. As DNA, the CDR3 is TGTGCCAGCAGTCCAAGAAGCGTCAATGAGCAGTTCTTC.

The chain links TRBV4-2 to TRBJ2-5; D not resolved. V gave up 0 bases and J gave up 4 bases, with 9 bases separating them. CDR1 and CDR2 (germline): LGHNA, YNFKEQ. The CDR3 extends over 14 amino acids. The chain's CDR3 is CASSQERVSETQYF. In nucleotides, the CDR3 is TGTGCCAGCAGCCAAGAACGGGTTTCAGAGACCCAGTACTTC.

The chain combines TRBV6-2 or TRBV6-3 with TRBJ2-7; 8 bases match TRBD2. The germline gives CDR1 MNHEY, CDR2 SVGEGT. The CDR3 is 19 residues long. The V and J ends lost 2 bases and 2 bases, in that order; junction bases with no gene match: 17. The DNA for the CDR3 is TGTGCCAGCAGTTACACGGGACTGTTACTGGGCGGGAGGCCCTACGAGCAGTACTTC. Translating it yields CASSYTGLLLGGRPYEQYF.

The rearrangement links TRBV5-1 to TRBJ2-5, with D perhaps matching TRBD2 (5 bases). V was cut by 5 bases and J by 11 bases, with 31 bases left in between. The germline CDR1 and CDR2 sequences are SGHRS and YFSETQ. The CDR3 is 17 amino acids. The CDR3 DNA reads TGCGCCAGCAGGTCTCGCGGCAATGTCGGTGGAGGTGATGAGCAGTACTTC. It codes for CASRSRGNVGGGDEQYF. Using reference TRBV5-1 and TRBJ2-5 for the parts outside the CDR3, the full variable domain is KAGVTQTPRYLIKTRGQQVTLSCSPISGHRSVSWYQQTPGQGLQFLFEYFSETQRNKGNFPGRFSGRQFSNSRSEMNVSTLELGDSALYLCASRSRGNVGGGDEQYFGPGTRLLVL.

The chain employs TRBV5-5 and TRBJ2-3; D is undetermined. The length of the CDR3 is 16 residues. Per germline, CDR1 SGHKS and CDR2 YYEKEE (reference sequence). The germline V and J ends were trimmed by 4 bases and 4 bases, with 19 bases remaining between them. The DNA of the CDR3 is TGTGCCAGCAGCCCACCCCGATATCCCTCCCCAGATACGCAGTATTTT. This sequence encodes CASSPPRYPSPDTQYF.

CDR3 DNA sequence: TGCAGTGCTCCAGACTCTTACAATGAGCAGTTCTTC. It translates to CSAPDSYNEQFF. The V gene is TRBV20-1, the J gene TRBJ2-1; D is uncertain. Between the trimmed V and J ends, which lost 5 bases and 4 bases, there was a span of 9 bases. The CDR3 contains 12 residues. Germline CDR1 is DFQATT and CDR2 is SNEGSKA (reference sequence).

This clonotype showed up just a few times. This chain uses TRBV6-1 with TRBJ2-2; tentative D call: TRBD2 (5 bases). Germline V CDR1 and CDR2: MNHNS, SASEGT. The V end was cut by 0 bases, the J end by 0 bases, with 11 bases between. The CDR3 runs to 17 residues. CDR3 coding DNA: TGTGCCAGCAGTGAAGCGTGGCTAGCAGCGAACACCGGGGAGCTGTTTTTT. Protein: CASSEAWLAANTGELFF.

The chain joins TRBV7-9 to TRBJ2-1; the D gene is possibly TRBD1 (5 bases). In germline, CDR1 is SEHNR, CDR2 FQNEAQ (reference sequence). This CDR3 contains 17 residues. Trimming took off 1 base at V and 10 bases at J, with 23 bases between the two ends. In nucleotides, the CDR3 is TGTGCCAGCAGCTTAGGAGGACAATCGATGAATCTTCGGGAGCAGTTCTTC. Translated: CASSLGGQSMNLREQFF. Full variable domain (rest looked up from reference TRBV7-9 and TRBJ2-1): DTGVSQNPRHKITKRGQNVTFRCDPISEHNRLYWYRQTLGQGPEFLTYFQNEAQLEKSRLLSDRFSAERPKGSFSTLEIQRTEQGDSAMYLCASSLGGQSMNLREQFFGPGTRLTVL.